This T cell receptor (beta chain) emerged from a study of blood T cell repertoires in COVID-19. At the level of the study: Samples came from the United States, Italy and Spain, spanning acute and convalescent COVID-19. PBMCs, B-cell-depleted T cells, or T cells were the source of the cDNA or gDNA that made up the material.

In the study's own analysis: Reference gene primer amplification in the assay estimated nucleated cell counts. The repertoire was sequenced with immunoSEQ multiplex PCR; TCRdb's copy has only in-frame clones and lacks some. The D gene and trimming were derived from the DNA, and the V and J assignments and clone size from that table. Of 20,000 to 25,000 clones in the sample, roughly 89% were seen once. The sample consisted of peripheral blood. This clonotype was sampled from a woman in her seventies with active COVID-19.

The DNA of the CDR3 is TGTGCCAGCAGCTCTTTACCGGGACAGGGGCGAGTGGATACTGAAGCTTTCTTT. Translation: CASSSLPGQGRVDTEAFF. The chain links TRBV21-1 to TRBJ1-1; TRBD1 was called by the table and not checked on the DNA. TRBV21-1 has pseudogene status. The CDR3 is 18 amino acids.